Listed here is a single T cell receptor beta chain. What it recognizes is unknown. Primers: 60 Vbeta forward and 13 Jbeta reverse. Sequencing used immunoSEQ multiplex PCR; TCRdb keeps in-frame clones, though not all of them. Of roughly 100,000 clones in the sample, around 76% were seen once. This sample was taken from a study of cytomegalovirus exposure and HLA in healthy donors. About the research overall: An analysis done earlier identified about 100 million unique TCR beta sequences from about 179 million T cells. Among 350 to 500 genotyped donors, about 83% fell in the Caucasian-associated ancestry cluster. Findings and caveats of the study: Immune exposure information available was restricted to CMV serostatus. Several of the most significant clusters were apparently associated with common viral pathogens in a later analysis.

V lost 6 bases to trimming and J lost 2 bases; unmatched junction nucleotides: 6. The germline gives CDR1 LNHDA, CDR2 SQIVND (reference sequence). This CDR3 is built from 16 residues. The sequence came from a man between 40 and 49 years old in good health and CMV-seropositive. This rearrangement joins TRBV19 to TRBJ2-4; TRBD2 agrees at 11 bases. Sequenced sample: PBMCs. CDR3 sequence reads: CASRHSGGASKNIQYF. The CDR3 DNA is TGTGCCAGTAGACATAGCGGGGGGGCTTCCAAAAACATTCAGTACTTC. The complete variable domain, with remaining parts taken from reference TRBV19 and TRBJ2-4, reads DGGITQSPKYLFRKEGQNVTLSCEQNLNHDAMYWYRQDPGQGLRLIYYSQIVNDFQKGDIAEGYSVSREKKESFPLTVTSAQKNPTAFYLCASRHSGGASKNIQYFGAGTRLSVL.